This TCR beta chain was recovered during a study of OX40 agonist ivuxolimab in advanced cancers. Study-wide context: The patients got ivuxolimab, which is an agonistic anti-OX40 (CD134) antibody. Whole-study findings and limits: Expanded clones belonging to CD8+ T cells outnumbered, on average, those of CD4+.

Only in-frame clones appear in the TCRdb table, and some are missing; sequencing was by immunoSEQ multiplex PCR. Of tens of thousands of clones in the sample, roughly 88% were seen once. Systemic immunosuppression or autoimmune disease history was grounds to exclude patients. A note on this clone: Antigen specificity is unknown.

Germline CDR1 is MDHEN and CDR2 is SYDVKM. This CDR3 contains 11 residues. Deletions cut 6 bases from V and 7 bases from J, with 9 bases between. This clonotype was obtained from an adult with an advanced solid tumor such as melanoma, head and neck, liver or kidney cancer. The specimen comprised CD4+ or CD8+ T cells sorted from blood, sampled in a trial of the OX40 agonist ivuxolimab. The chain combines TRBV28 with TRBJ1-1; D gene ambiguous. The CDR3 sequence: CASSPVGEAFF. In nucleotides, the CDR3 is TGTGCCAGCAGCCCGGTAGGTGAAGCTTTCTTT.